These 14 T cell receptor beta chains were sequenced from one sample in a study of blood T cell repertoires in COVID-19. TCRdb's copy holds only in-frame clones and misses some; the assay was immunoSEQ multiplex PCR. The repertoire holds some 300,000 clones, approximately 91% seen once, with about 9.5% in the top ten. Sequenced sample: PBMCs or T cells enriched from blood (not recorded which). The receptor set was obtained from a woman between 40 and 50 years old who had recovered from COVID-19.

The chain is built from TRBV9 and TRBJ1-3, with unresolved D. CDR1 SGDLS and CDR2 YYNGEE come from the germline V gene. CDR3 size: 17 residues. V shed 4 bases and J shed 0 bases, with 17 bases lying between them. This CDR3 is CASSPRTGILSGNTIYF. For the CDR3, the DNA is TGTGCCAGCAGCCCCCGGACCGGGATTCTCTCTGGAAACACCATATATTTT.

This clone was counted a single time. The chain uses TRBV18 and TRBJ1-1, with 10 nucleotides matching TRBD1. J gave up 6 bases and V 5 bases, and 6 bases lay outside the gene matches. This CDR3 has 14 amino acids. CDR1 is KGHSH and CDR2 is LQKENI in the germline V gene. The CDR3: CASSSGQGVAEAFF. The CDR3 bases are TGTGCCAGCTCATCAGGACAGGGGGTGGCTGAAGCTTTCTTT.

The chain couples TRBV5-1 to TRBJ1-4, with unresolved D. Germline loops: CDR1 SGHRS, CDR2 YFSETQ. The CDR3 has 16 amino acids. Trimming removed 4 bases from V and 2 bases from J, with 15 bases in between. The CDR3 is CASSTHGRMTNEKLFF. The CDR3, as DNA: TGCGCCAGCAGCACCCATGGCAGGATGACTAATGAAAAACTGTTTTTT.

The CDR3 DNA is TGCGCCAGCAGCTTGGTGAGCTCCTACGAGCAGTACTTC. Translation gives CASSLVSSYEQYF. The chain is built from TRBV5-1 and TRBJ2-7; D not certain. The CDR3 extends over 13 amino acids. V was trimmed by 0 bases and J by 0 bases, leaving 4 bases between them. Per the germline V gene, CDR1 is SGHRS and CDR2 is YFSETQ.

The chain joins TRBV5-4 to TRBJ2-5, with TRBD1 matching over 8 bases. V gave up 3 bases and J gave up 4 bases; unmatched junction bases: 11. The CDR3 is made up of 16 amino acids. Germline CDR1 and CDR2: SGHNT and YYREEE (reference sequence). Here the CDR3 DNA reads TGTGCCAGCAGCTCCGGACAGGGAGAGGTGGGAGAGACCCAGTACTTC. Translating gives CASSSGQGEVGETQYF. The variable domain in full, completed from reference TRBV5-4 and TRBJ2-5, reads ETGVTQSPTHLIKTRGQQVTLRCSSQSGHNTVSWYQQALGQGPQFIFQYYREEENGRGNFPPRFSGLQFPNYSSELNVNALELDDSALYLCASSSGQGEVGETQYFGPGTRLLVL.

The genes are TRBV7-3 and TRBJ2-7; the match to TRBD2 covers 10 bases. CDR1 SGHTA and CDR2 FQGTGA come from the germline V gene. Trimming took 1 base from V and 2 from J; bases not matched to a gene: 2. This CDR3 is 15 amino acids long. The DNA of the CDR3 is TGTGCCAGCAGCTTAATGAGCGGGGGGGCCTACGAGCAGTACTTC. Its protein product is CASSLMSGGAYEQYF.

CDR3 sequence reads: CASSILPFTGGGQPQHF. The CDR3, as DNA: TGTGCCAGCAGTATATTACCGTTTACAGGGGGTGGGCAGCCCCAGCATTTT. The V gene is TRBV6-2 or TRBV6-3, the J gene TRBJ1-5; 8 positions match TRBD1. Germline V gene sequence: CDR1 MNHEY, CDR2 SVGEGT. The CDR3 length is 17 residues. Trimming at V came to 5 bases and at J to 7 bases, leaving 16 bases not matched to a gene.

The V call is TRBV5-6, the J call TRBJ2-1, with TRBD2 matching 12 bases. With 0 bases clipped from V and 5 bases from J, the junction kept 9 bases outside the gene matches. CDR1 and CDR2 (germline): SGHDT, YYEEEE. There are 18 residues in the CDR3. The CDR3 region has the DNA TGTGCCAGCAGCTTGGCACTCTGGACTAGCGGGAAAGACAATGAGCAGTTCTTC. Translating it yields CASSLALWTSGKDNEQFF.

V and J are TRBV6-6 and TRBJ1-2, with D unclear. This CDR3 contains 11 residues. In germline, CDR1 is MNHNY, CDR2 SVGAGI (reference sequence). V lost 6 bases, J lost 8 bases, and 10 bases lay in between. Written as DNA, the CDR3 is TGTGCCAGCAGCTCCTCGGGAGGCTACACCTTC. Residues: CASSSSGGYTF.

The genes are TRBV2 and TRBJ2-1; TRBD2 aligns across 8 bases. Germline loops: CDR1 SNHLY, CDR2 FYNNEI. V was clipped by 2 bases and J by 8 bases; unmatched bases: 8. There are 15 residues in the CDR3. The CDR3 here is CASSESAGGSDEQFF. In DNA form, the CDR3 reads TGTGCCAGCAGTGAAAGCGCGGGGGGATCGGATGAGCAGTTCTTC.

This clone came up a few times. The gene calls are TRBV24-1 and TRBJ2-3; D is perhaps TRBD2 (5 bases). The germline CDR1 and CDR2 sequences are KGHDR and SFDVKD. V was trimmed by 8 bases and J by 3 bases, leaving 14 bases between them. This CDR3 has 14 residues. The CDR3 DNA follows: TGTGCCACCAAGAGCCGGGGTAGGACAGATACGCAGTATTTT. Residues: CATKSRGRTDTQYF.

This chain links TRBV6-5 with TRBJ1-5; 7 nucleotides align to TRBD1. The CDR3 spans 14 residues. The V gene end was trimmed by 6 bases and the J gene end by 5 bases; junction bases not matched to a gene: 7. Germline V gene data show CDR1 as MNHEY and CDR2 as SVGAGI. The CDR3 sequence: CASSQGDTDQPQHF. The CDR3 DNA follows: TGTGCCAGCAGCCAGGGGGACACGGATCAGCCCCAGCATTTT.

A word on this clone: The sample contains more than one DNA sequence encoding this CDR3. The V call is TRBV18, the J call TRBJ1-1; D is unresolved. Germline V CDR1 and CDR2: KGHSH, LQKENI. The germline V and J ends were trimmed by 0 bases and 1 base, with 6 bases remaining between them. The length of the CDR3 is 14 residues. The chain's CDR3 is CASSPPRQNTEAFF. The CDR3, as DNA: TGTGCCAGCTCACCACCGAGGCAGAACACTGAAGCTTTCTTT.

The chain employs TRBV24-1 and TRBJ1-1, with D hard to call. Germline CDR1 is KGHDR and CDR2 is SFDVKD. The CDR3 consists of 15 residues. V was cut by 11 bases and J by 5 bases, with 23 bases left in between. CDR3 DNA: TGTGCCAGTCCGCCCGGGTCCCCGGAATATACTGAAGCTTTCTTT. Its translation: CASPPGSPEYTEAFF.